This T cell receptor (beta chain) was recovered during a study of shared clonotypes between healthy human individuals. In this sample, this clone turned up a few times. This specimen includes other DNA sequences encoding the same CDR3. Trimming removed 0 bases at V and 1 base at J, with 6 bases between. Germline V CDR1 and CDR2: KGHSH, LQKENI. The CDR3 extends over 14 amino acids. TCRdb keeps only in-frame clones here, not all; method: immunoSEQ multiplex PCR. The sample has about a million clones, roughly 80% seen once. The rearrangement joins TRBV18 to TRBJ1-1; D not resolved. Sequencing was done on a sample of memory CD4+ T cells from PBMCs. As for subset: CD45RA-negative fraction. The clonotype was recovered from a man aged 18 to 30 in good health. Some clones in this sample may be carry-over from other donors' samples. The CDR3 protein is CASSPPPGNTEAFF. CDR3 bases: TGTGCCAGCTCACCACCCCCCGGGAACACTGAAGCTTTCTTT. Full variable domain (rest looked up from reference TRBV18 and TRBJ1-1): NAGVMQNPRHLVRRRGQEARLRCSPMKGHSHVYWYRQLPEEGLKFMVYLQKENIIDESGMPKERFSAEFPKEGPSILRIQQVVRGDSAAYFCASSPPPGNTEAFFGQGTRLTVV.